The rows below give T cell receptor beta chains drawn from one sample of a study of cytomegalovirus exposure and HLA in healthy donors. Repertoires were generated with immunoSEQ multiplex PCR, while TCRdb's copy carries only in-frame clones and drops some. Seen here are 150,000 or so clones, about three quarters observed once, and the top ten hold over 3%. Sequencing was carried out using PBMCs. These TCRs come from a woman between 45 and 65 years old in good health and CMV-seropositive. Each CDR3 is given with its conserved first and last residue. A D gene is named only where the DNA matches it firmly. For some rows the clone size is stated as once, few or many, or as a class when expanded; others skip it.

TRBV5-1	TRBJ2-7	TRBD2	few	CASSENSGAHEQYF	TGCGCCAGCAGCGAAAATAGCGGGGCCCACGAGCAGTACTTC
TRBV27	TRBJ2-5	NA	NA	CASSPTAFQETQYF	TGTGCCAGCAGTCCGACAGCCTTCCAAGAGACCCAGTACTTC
TRBV5-4	TRBJ2-6	NA	NA	CASSLNRGSGANVLTF	TGTGCCAGCAGCTTGAATAGGGGGTCTGGGGCCAACGTCCTGACTTTC
TRBV28	TRBJ2-7	TRBD1	NA	CASSQNRGQYF	TGTGCCAGCAGCCAAAACAGGGGGCAGTACTTC
TRBV7-8	TRBJ2-3	NA	NA	CASSLKTGTDTQYF	TGTGCCAGCAGCTTGAAGACAGGCACAGATACGCAGTATTTT
TRBV6-6	TRBJ1-4	TRBD1	NA	CASVPDRVNEKLFF	TGTGCCAGTGTTCCGGACAGGGTGAATGAAAAACTGTTTTTT
TRBV4-3	TRBJ2-1	TRBD2	NA	CASSQGFSGRVGNEQFF	TGCGCCAGCAGCCAAGGTTTTAGCGGGAGAGTTGGGAATGAGCAGTTCTTC
TRBV27	TRBJ1-5	NA	few	CASSQGRSNQPQHF	TGTGCCAGCAGTCAGGGGCGAAGCAATCAGCCCCAGCATTTT
TRBV5-1	TRBJ2-3	NA	NA	CASSLGVSGSTDTQYF	TGCGCCAGCAGCTTGGGGGTATCAGGTAGCACAGATACGCAGTATTTT
TRBV5-1	TRBJ2-3	TRBD2	NA	CASSATSGRDTQYF	TGCGCCAGCAGCGCCACTAGCGGGAGAGATACGCAGTATTTT
TRBV12-5	TRBJ2-1	TRBD2	NA	CASGGGSSYNEQFF	TGTGCTAGCGGGGGGGGTAGCTCCTACAATGAGCAGTTCTTC
TRBV4-1	TRBJ2-3	NA	once	CASSPAGAGAGTDTQYF	TGCGCCAGCAGCCCCGCCGGCGCGGGCGCCGGCACAGATACGCAGTATTTT
TRBV4-3	TRBJ1-1	NA	NA	CASSRLQGSAEAFF	TGCGCCAGCAGCCGCCTCCAGGGGTCGGCTGAAGCTTTCTTT
TRBV5-5	TRBJ2-1	NA	NA	CASSLGGINNEQFF	TGTGCCAGCAGCTTAGGGGGAATTAACAATGAGCAGTTCTTC
TRBV11-2	TRBJ2-1	NA	few	CASSARVTGYNEQFF	TGTGCCAGCAGCGCCCGCGTTACAGGGTACAATGAGCAGTTCTTC
TRBV7-3	TRBJ1-2	TRBD1	NA	CASSLVGQGGYTF	TGTGCCAGCAGCTTAGTGGGACAGGGGGGCTACACCTTC
TRBV11-3	TRBJ1-1	TRBD1	NA	CASSLDVTGTGPGAEAFF	TGTGCCAGCAGCTTAGACGTAACGGGGACAGGCCCAGGCGCTGAAGCTTTCTTT
TRBV6-5	TRBJ2-7	NA	NA	CASSRVRGSYEQYF	TGTGCCAGCAGCCGCGTCCGGGGGTCCTACGAGCAGTACTTC
TRBV19	TRBJ2-1	TRBD2	NA	CATEPGGTYNEQFF	TGTGCCACCGAACCGGGGGGGACCTACAATGAGCAGTTCTTC
TRBV19	TRBJ1-2	TRBD1	NA	CASNGPGTGDMYGYTF	TGTGCCAGTAATGGCCCCGGGACAGGGGATATGTATGGCTACACCTTC
TRBV5-8	TRBJ1-1	NA	NA	CASSLGGGDTEAFF	TGTGCCAGCAGCTTGGGAGGGGGGGACACTGAAGCTTTCTTT
TRBV11-2	TRBJ2-2	NA	few	CASSLEGGRASGELFF	TGTGCCAGCAGCTTAGAGGGTGGCAGGGCGTCCGGGGAGCTGTTTTTT
TRBV29-1	TRBJ1-2	NA	NA	CSVDPVLDYGYTF	TGCAGCGTTGATCCAGTCTTGGACTATGGCTACACCTTC
TRBV15	TRBJ1-1	NA	once	CATSRGSIQRAEAFF	TGTGCCACCAGCAGAGGTTCAATTCAGCGGGCTGAAGCTTTCTTT
TRBV19	TRBJ1-1	TRBD1	few	CASSRGQGARGEAFF	TGTGCCAGTAGTAGGGGACAGGGGGCGCGAGGTGAAGCTTTCTTT
TRBV5-4	TRBJ2-1	TRBD1	NA	CASRTGAYNEQFF	TGTGCCAGCAGGACAGGGGCGTACAATGAGCAGTTCTTC
TRBV19	TRBJ1-4	NA	NA	CASSTVQGWGEKLFF	TGTGCCAGTAGTACCGTACAGGGTTGGGGTGAAAAACTGTTTTTT
TRBV6-1	TRBJ2-7	TRBD2	NA	CASSSLAGLYEQYF	TGTGCCAGCAGTTCCCTAGCGGGTCTCTACGAGCAGTACTTC
TRBV19	TRBJ2-2	TRBD2	once	CARAPPWASGRTPAGELFF	TGTGCCAGAGCTCCCCCCTGGGCTAGCGGGAGGACCCCGGCCGGGGAGCTGTTTTTT
TRBV7-9	TRBJ1-1	NA	NA	CASSLVNEFTEAFF	TGTGCCAGCAGCTTAGTGAATGAGTTCACTGAAGCTTTCTTT
TRBV7-3	TRBJ2-5	NA	NA	CASSAGQTQETQYF	TGTGCCAGCAGCGCGGGCCAGACTCAAGAGACCCAGTACTTC
TRBV18	TRBJ2-5	TRBD2	NA	CASSARLAGGLETQYF	TGTGCCAGCTCAGCCCGACTAGCGGGAGGTCTAGAGACCCAGTACTTC
TRBV5-4	TRBJ1-6	TRBD1	NA	CASSPGTGFSHSPLHF	TGTGCCAGCAGCCCCGGGACAGGCTTCTCGCATTCACCCCTCCACTTT
TRBV5-6	TRBJ2-5	NA	once	CASSPDIYETQYF	TGTGCCAGCAGCCCGGACATATATGAGACCCAGTACTTC
TRBV9	TRBJ2-1	TRBD2	NA	CASTSGTSGGRRNEQFF	TGTGCCAGCACCTCCGGGACTAGCGGGGGGCGGAGGAATGAGCAGTTCTTC
TRBV2	TRBJ1-1	NA	NA	CASSDVFGGTEAFF	TGTGCCAGCAGTGACGTTTTTGGAGGCACTGAAGCTTTCTTT
TRBV4-2	TRBJ2-1	TRBD2	NA	CASSQEGSGRAVYNEQFF	TGTGCCAGCAGCCAAGAAGGAAGCGGGAGGGCCGTCTACAATGAGCAGTTCTTC
TRBV18	TRBJ2-7	NA	few	CASSPPSGEAYEQYF	TGTGCCAGCTCACCACCGTCCGGGGAGGCCTACGAGCAGTACTTC
TRBV4-3	TRBJ2-7	TRBD2	once	CASSQLAGAGEQYF	TGCGCCAGCAGCCAACTAGCGGGAGCTGGCGAGCAGTACTTC
TRBV28	TRBJ2-7	TRBD1	NA	CASSFAGQGFEQYF	TGTGCCAGCAGTTTTGCGGGACAGGGCTTCGAGCAGTACTTC
TRBV5-4	TRBJ2-1	NA	NA	CASRNLDRNEQFF	TGTGCCAGCAGAAATCTGGACAGAAATGAGCAGTTCTTC
TRBV4-3	TRBJ1-2	NA	NA	CASSREENYGYTF	TGCGCCAGCAGCCGAGAAGAGAACTATGGCTACACCTTC
TRBV5-1	TRBJ1-1	NA	few	CASSLSPAGLTEAFF	TGCGCCAGCAGCTTGAGTCCAGCCGGACTCACTGAAGCTTTCTTT
TRBV7-2	TRBJ2-5	NA	NA	CASSLFGGGSETQYF	TGTGCCAGCAGCTTATTCGGGGGTGGATCAGAGACCCAGTACTTC
TRBV4-2	TRBJ1-5	TRBD1	NA	CASSQDMTGGEPQHF	TGTGCCAGCAGCCAAGATATGACAGGGGGGGAGCCCCAGCATTTT
TRBV7-8	TRBJ2-5	NA	NA	CASSLNQAGGAQYF	TGTGCCAGCAGCTTAAATCAGGCTGGCGGGGCCCAGTACTTC
TRBV28	TRBJ1-1	TRBD1	NA	CASSPGDRALVRAFF	TGTGCCAGCAGTCCCGGGGACAGGGCCTTAGTCCGAGCTTTCTTT
TRBV19	TRBJ2-7	NA	NA	CASSYTSESSYEQYF	TGTGCCAGTAGTTATACTAGTGAGAGCTCCTACGAGCAGTACTTC
TRBV10-3	TRBJ1-5	TRBD1	NA	CAIGQGASQPQHF	TGTGCCATCGGCCAGGGGGCGAGTCAGCCCCAGCATTTT
TRBV6-6	TRBJ2-7	NA	once	CASSYSTFGTNYEQYF	TGTGCCAGCAGTTACTCGACTTTCGGGACAAACTACGAGCAGTACTTC
TRBV7-6	TRBJ1-1	TRBD1	NA	CASSSGQMNTEAFF	TGTGCCAGCAGCTCGGGACAGATGAACACTGAAGCTTTCTTT
TRBV5-1	TRBJ1-2	NA	NA	CASSFTPTEFYGYTF	TGCGCCAGCAGCTTTACGCCTACCGAGTTCTATGGCTACACCTTC
TRBV4-1	TRBJ1-1	NA	NA	CASSHGTRGAFF	TGCGCCAGCAGCCACGGAACCAGGGGAGCTTTCTTT
TRBV19	TRBJ2-7	NA	NA	CASSIIGVHEQYF	TGTGCCAGTAGTATAATCGGGGTTCACGAGCAGTACTTC